This TCR beta chain emerged from a study of T cells in Graves' hyperthyroidism and ophthalmopathy. Diagnosing involved the use of clinical symptoms, serum thyroxine and TRAb, thyroid ultrasound and orbital computed tomography. Regions amplified from RNA transcripts were the TCR beta CDR3 regions. HTBI primers were the set used in a first-round RT-PCR of the TCR CDR3. TCRdb reanalysed the multiplex PCR reads using MiXCR and keeps one entry per CDR3 protein. This table holds a few hundred thousand distinct CDR3 sequences, about 18% found once. This clonotype came up many times. CDR3 length: 15 amino acids. CDR1 and CDR2 (germline): MGHRA, YSYEKL. With 1 base removed from V and 4 bases from J, the gap between germline ends came to 13 bases.

J is TRBJ2-5 and V is TRBV4-1; D might be TRBD1 or TRBD2, each matching 5 bases. This TCR was recovered from a woman aged 50 to 60 with Graves' hyperthyroidism. The specimen sequenced was blood. CDR3: CASSQAAGASETQYF. The CDR3 nucleotides are TGCGCCAGCAGCCAAGCCGCCGGGGCTTCAGAGACCCAGTACTTC.